This T cell receptor (beta chain) was found in a study of cytomegalovirus exposure and HLA in healthy donors. Both 60 Vbeta primers and 13 Jbeta primers went into the PCR. Profiling relied on immunoSEQ multiplex PCR, and the TCRdb table lists in-frame clones only, not all of them. The repertoire consists of roughly 130,000 clones, with more than 65% occurring once and the leading ten covering roughly 2.7%. Regarding the study as a whole: Relative to equally common others, HLA-associated TCR beta chains showed greater clonal expansion in a later analysis. For presence/absence analyses, sequencing depth was assumed to be roughly uniform across donors.

Germline CDR1 SGHTA, CDR2 FQGTGA. This CDR3 has 14 residues. The V end was cut by 2 bases, the J end by 1 base, with 9 bases between. This clone was counted a single time. What it binds is not known. The chain employs TRBV7-3 and TRBJ2-7; maybe TRBD2 (6 bases). The sequence was obtained from a woman aged 55 to 70 in good health and CMV-seropositive. Sequencing was carried out using PBMCs. The CDR3 DNA follows: TGTGCCAGCAGCTTAGGGACTGGATCCTACGAGCAGTACTTC. It translates to CASSLGTGSYEQYF.